This T cell receptor beta chain was identified during a study of human T cells and chemical hapten exposure. Looking at the study overall: Patients, a majority of them female, were diagnosed with alopecia areata, totalis or universalis.

From germline, CDR1 is SGHRS and CDR2 YFSETQ. Trimming removed 4 bases from V and 4 bases from J; junction bases left unmatched: 6. The CDR3 length is 14 residues. This clonotype was observed at least ten times. Sample time point: patch test 1, 2 weeks after DPC sensitization. Regarding treatment: therapeutic diphenylcyclopropenone sensitization with weekly scalp DPC. Each donor was an alopecia patient between 18 and 70 years of age who qualified for DPC. TCRdb independently ran MiXCR on the RACE reads; one entry per CDR3 protein. The sample shows about 110,000 distinct CDR3 sequences, roughly 9.6% of them seen only once.

Sequenced material: whole blood, taken in connection with sensitization to the hapten diphenylcyclopropenone (DPC). The TCR originated in a woman aged 40 to 50 with alopecia areata. Some clones in this sample may be carry-over from other donors' samples. This sequence joins TRBV5-1 and TRBJ2-3; 7 positions agree with TRBD2. CDR3 nucleotide sequence: TGCGCCAGCAGCCCGTCGGGGGGTCCAGATACGCAGTATTTT. This translates into CASSPSGGPDTQYF. Drawing the rest from reference TRBV5-1 and TRBJ2-3, the complete variable domain is KAGVTQTPRYLIKTRGQQVTLSCSPISGHRSVSWYQQTPGQGLQFLFEYFSETQRNKGNFPGRFSGRQFSNSRSEMNVSTLELGDSALYLCASSPSGGPDTQYFGPGTRLTVL.